The 19 T cell receptor beta chains below all came from one sample that was sequenced in a study of neoadjuvant anti-PD-1 for oral cavity cancer. Using immunoSEQ multiplex PCR, the repertoire was profiled, and TCRdb retains in-frame clones only, with some absent. The sample has 11,000 to 15,000 clones, around 75% seen once. Source: PBMCs, taken before nivolumab (anti-PD-1) treatment. These receptors all stem from a person between 40 and 79 years old with oral cavity squamous cell carcinoma.

The rearrangement links TRBV19 to TRBJ1-2, with unresolved D. The CDR3 loop spans 14 amino acids. Germline V CDR1 and CDR2: LNHDA, SQIVND (reference sequence). Between the trimmed V and J ends, which lost 6 bases and 2 bases, there was a span of 13 bases. The chain's CDR3 is CASRVHGQNYGYTF. DNA of the CDR3: TGTGCCAGTAGGGTCCACGGCCAGAACTATGGCTACACCTTC.

The sample holds a few counts of this clone. The rearrangement joins TRBV25-1 to TRBJ2-7, with 7 bases aligning to TRBD1. The CDR3 spans 15 residues. J lost 1 base, V lost 3 bases, and 6 bases had no gene match. Germline V gene lookup returns CDR1 MGHDK and CDR2 SYGVNS. The CDR3 DNA sequence: TGTGCCAGCAGTGATGCTAACAGGGGATCCTACGAGCAGTACTTC. Amino acids: CASSDANRGSYEQYF.

The J gene is TRBJ1-2, the V gene TRBV27; the D gene is possibly TRBD1 (6 bases). The CDR3 runs 17 residues. V dropped 6 bases and J dropped 2 bases, with 22 bases sitting between them. Looked up from germline, CDR1 is MNHEY and CDR2 is SMNVEV (reference sequence). Here the CDR3 DNA reads TGTGCCAGCAGCTCTACAGGGTTGAGAATGTCGAACTATGGCTACACCTTC. It is translated as CASSSTGLRMSNYGYTF.

This chain joins TRBV11-2 and TRBJ2-7; 10 positions match TRBD2. The CDR3 covers 15 residues. The germline V gene encodes CDR1 SGHAT and CDR2 FQNNGV. The ends lost 1 base at V and 2 bases at J; junction bases unmatched: 2. CDR3 in amino acids: CASSLVAGGTYEQYF. The DNA for the CDR3 is TGTGCCAGCAGCTTAGTAGCGGGAGGTACCTACGAGCAGTACTTC.

This clone was seen once. The J gene is TRBJ2-1, the V gene TRBV7-8; D perhaps matches TRBD2 (6 bases). V was shortened by 1 base and J by 3 bases, with 10 bases between the two germline ends. The CDR3 length is 15 residues. The V gene's germline CDR1 is SGHVS and CDR2 FQNEAQ. The CDR3 spells CASSLGLAVYNEQFF. The CDR3 region has the DNA TGTGCCAGCAGCTTAGGGTTAGCGGTCTACAATGAGCAGTTCTTC.

This chain joins TRBV29-1 and TRBJ2-1, with a weak D call TRBD2 (5 bases). The CDR3 runs to 14 residues. The germline V gene has CDR1 SQVTM and CDR2 ANQGSEA. V lost 0 bases and J lost 11, with 17 bases in between. The DNA for the CDR3 is TGCAGCGTTGAAGATCCAGCGGAGGTCCTGAAGCAGTTCTTC. It translates to CSVEDPAEVLKQFF.

The chain combines TRBV2 with TRBJ1-4; D might be TRBD1 (5 bases). The CDR3 has 15 amino acids. CDR1 is SNHLY, CDR2 FYNNEI, per germline. Trimming left V 8 bases short and J 2 bases short, with 15 bases between. In nucleotides, the CDR3 is TGTGCCAGCGGCCCGAGGGGAGCCACTAATGAAAAACTGTTTTTT. This sequence encodes CASGPRGATNEKLFF.

The rearrangement uses TRBV15 and TRBJ2-1; D is possibly TRBD2 (5 bases). Looked up from germline, CDR1 is LNHNV and CDR2 is YYDKDF (reference sequence). The CDR3 is 15 residues long. Trimming removed 1 base at V and 6 bases at J, with 13 bases between. The CDR3 DNA reads TGTGCCACCAGCAGAGGACTACCGGTATCCAATGAGCAGTTCTTC. Protein product: CATSRGLPVSNEQFF.

This clone was counted between two and nine times. The J gene is TRBJ1-1, the V gene TRBV5-5; maybe TRBD1 (6 bases). Trimming shortened V by 4 bases and J by 3 bases, and 16 bases separated the two germline ends. The length of the CDR3 is 15 residues. Germline CDR1 is SGHKS and CDR2 is YYEKEE (reference sequence). CDR3 residues: CASSGAGGADTEAFF. CDR3 sequence (DNA): TGTGCCAGCAGCGGAGCCGGGGGGGCAGACACTGAAGCTTTCTTT.

The chain is built from TRBV27 and TRBJ2-1; 7 nucleotides line up with TRBD1. The length of the CDR3 is 15 residues. With V trimmed by 5 bases and J by 10 bases, 14 bases remained unmatched. Germline CDR1 is MNHEY and CDR2 is SMNVEV (reference sequence). CDR3 amino acids: CASSDLPDRVDEQFF. The CDR3 region has the DNA TGTGCCAGCAGTGACCTTCCCGACAGGGTAGACGAGCAGTTCTTC.

The chain has TRBV6-4 and TRBJ2-6, with D perhaps given as TRBD1 or TRBD2 (5 bases each). The CDR3 sequence is 15 residues long. Deletions cut 2 bases from V and 1 base from J, with 6 bases between. Germline CDR1 reads MRHNA; CDR2 reads SNTAGT. Written as DNA, the CDR3 is TGTGCCAGCAGTGACGGGGGTTCTGGGGCCAACGTCCTGACTTTC. Its translation: CASSDGGSGANVLTF.

The chain is built from TRBV5-1 and TRBJ2-1; D is unresolved. The CDR3 loop spans 15 amino acids. Germline V gives CDR1 SGHRS, CDR2 YFSETQ. Trimming pared 0 bases from V and 2 bases from J, leaving 9 bases between. The CDR3 protein is CASSLAVSTYNEQFF. The CDR3 coding sequence is TGCGCCAGCAGCTTGGCAGTGTCCACCTACAATGAGCAGTTCTTC.

The DNA of the CDR3 is TGTGCCAGCAGCTTCCCGGGGGTCAGCTACGAGCAGTACTTC. Translated: CASSFPGVSYEQYF. The rearrangement joins TRBV5-5 to TRBJ2-7; tentatively, D is TRBD2 (6 bases). This CDR3 spans 14 amino acids. Per the germline V gene, CDR1 is SGHKS and CDR2 is YYEKEE (reference sequence). The ends were cut back, 2 bases at V and 3 bases at J, with 12 bases in the middle.

The chain joins TRBV2 to TRBJ2-2; D is possibly TRBD1 (6 bases). This CDR3 has 12 residues. The ends were cut back, 6 bases at V and 4 bases at J, with 6 bases in the middle. CDR1 is SNHLY and CDR2 is FYNNEI in the germline V gene. The CDR3 DNA is TGTGCCAGCAGACAGGGCACCGGGGAGCTGTTTTTT. As protein: CASRQGTGELFF.

This clone has more than one count but fewer than ten. This rearrangement joins TRBV30 to TRBJ1-2, with no clear D. V shed 5 bases and J shed 8 bases, with 18 bases lying between them. This CDR3 region has 13 residues. Germline lookup yields CDR1 GTSNPN and CDR2 SVGIG (reference sequence). The CDR3: CAWRPPGGRGYTF. The CDR3 DNA is TGTGCCTGGCGCCCCCCAGGAGGACGCGGCTACACCTTC.

The rearrangement uses TRBV7-9 and TRBJ1-3; 7 nucleotides agree with TRBD1. The CDR3 covers 15 residues. J was trimmed by 0 bases and V by 7 bases; bases with no gene match: 6. Germline V CDR1 and CDR2: SEHNR, FQNEAQ (reference sequence). CDR3 protein: CASTRDSLSGNTIYF. CDR3 nucleotide sequence: TGTGCCAGCACCCGGGACAGCCTCTCTGGAAACACCATATATTTT.

The CDR3 reads CASSLGAGGPVGDTQYF. CDR3 sequence (DNA): TGTGCCAGCAGCTTAGGGGCGGGAGGGCCAGTTGGAGATACGCAGTATTTT. The rearrangement joins TRBV7-6 to TRBJ2-3, with TRBD2 identical over 9 bases. CDR3 length equals 17 residues. V trimming: 1 base; J trimming: 5 bases; junction bases outside the gene matches: 10. Germline-derived CDR1 and CDR2 are SGHVS and FNYEAQ.

V is TRBV5-1 and J is TRBJ2-1, with 8 bases aligning to TRBD1. V shed 4 bases and J 3 bases; nucleotides not matched to a gene: 9. Germline CDR1 SGHRS, CDR2 YFSETQ. The CDR3 has 16 amino acids. In DNA form, the CDR3 reads TGCGCCAGCAGCGCGATACCGGGACAGGACTACAATGAGCAGTTCTTC. Its translation: CASSAIPGQDYNEQFF.

This clone has just a few counts. The rearrangement links TRBV6-6 to TRBJ2-7; D possibly corresponds to TRBD2 (6 bases). Between the trimmed V and J ends, which lost 0 bases and 3 bases, there was a span of 9 bases. CDR1 and CDR2 from the germline V gene are MNHNY and SVGAGI (reference sequence). The CDR3 loop spans 14 amino acids. This chain's CDR3 is CASSYSAGYYEQYF. For the CDR3, the DNA is TGTGCCAGCAGTTACTCGGCGGGATACTACGAGCAGTACTTC.